The 10 T cell receptor beta chains in this list originate from one sample, sequenced in a study of OX40 agonist ivuxolimab in advanced cancers. The protocol used for the library was the immunoSEQ multiplex PCR assay. In TCRdb, the immuneACCESS table is reduced to in-frame sequences with V and J assigned. These tables do not hold every clone; where another copy was compared, an unresolved V gene accounts for under half, and the others remain unexplained. This sample is represented by 55,000 to 70,000 clones; about 80% of them were singletons. The top ten hold approximately 1.2% of the sample. The input for sequencing was CD4+ or CD8+ T cells sorted from blood, taken in a trial of the OX40 agonist ivuxolimab. The receptors originated from an adult with an advanced solid tumor such as melanoma, head and neck, liver or kidney cancer.

Concerning this clone itself: This specimen includes other DNA sequences encoding the same CDR3. The chain recombines TRBV29-1 with TRBJ1-1; D is uncertain. Looked up from germline, CDR1 is SQVTM and CDR2 is ANQGSEA. CDR3 length: 11 residues. V was cut by 4 bases and J by 0 bases, with 3 bases left in between. The CDR3 sequence is CSVGLNTEAFF. The CDR3 DNA reads TGCAGCGTTGGGCTGAACACTGAAGCTTTCTTT.

On this clone: Other DNA sequences of this sample code for an identical CDR3. The chain joins TRBV11-2 to TRBJ2-3; D gene unclear. The germline V gene encodes CDR1 SGHAT and CDR2 FQNNGV. The CDR3 is 12 amino acids. Trimming left V 7 bases short and J 2 bases short, with 7 bases between. In DNA form, the CDR3 reads TGTGCCAGCACCCCCTCCACAGATACGCAGTATTTT. This codes for CASTPSTDTQYF.

This sequence joins TRBV6-6 and TRBJ2-2; D is possibly TRBD1 or TRBD2 (6 bases each). Trimming took off 3 bases at V and 6 bases at J, with 11 bases between the two ends. Germline V lookup: CDR1 MNHNY, CDR2 SVGAGI (reference sequence). The CDR3 has 14 residues. The CDR3 nucleotides read TGTGCCAGCAGTTATGGTCGGGGGCCCGGGGAGCTGTTTTTT. Translated: CASSYGRGPGELFF.

The chain uses TRBV7-6 and TRBJ2-2, with unresolved D. V was pared by 4 bases and J by 1 base, with 7 bases between. This CDR3 has 14 amino acids. Germline assignment: CDR1 SGHVS and CDR2 FNYEAQ. The chain's CDR3 is CASSSARNTGELFF. The CDR3 DNA sequence: TGTGCCAGCAGCTCAGCTCGGAACACCGGGGAGCTGTTTTTT.

This sequence joins TRBV6-5 and TRBJ2-7; perhaps TRBD2 as D (5 bases). Germline V gives CDR1 MNHEY, CDR2 SVGAGI. CDR3 size: 15 residues. Deletions cut 0 bases from V and 6 bases from J, with 15 bases between. The CDR3 DNA sequence: TGTGCCAGCAGTTACTCTTGGACTGTGGCTGGCGAGCAGTACTTC. As protein: CASSYSWTVAGEQYF.

V is TRBV4-1 and J is TRBJ1-2; D not certain. Germline CDR1 is MGHRA and CDR2 is YSYEKL. The CDR3 length is 12 residues. With 0 bases removed from V and 10 bases from J, the gap between germline ends came to 9 bases. This CDR3 reads CASSQDSENYTF. The CDR3, as DNA: TGCGCCAGCAGCCAAGACTCGGAAAACTACACCTTC.

The V and J genes are TRBV25-1 and TRBJ1-2; D might be TRBD1 (6 bases). The V end was cut by 7 bases, the J end by 2 bases, with 20 bases between. CDR1 is MGHDK, CDR2 SYGVNS, per germline. The CDR3 is 16 residues long. CDR3: CASNGDGGRGNYGYTF. In DNA form, the CDR3 reads TGTGCCAGCAATGGCGACGGGGGGCGCGGCAACTATGGCTACACCTTC.

This rearrangement joins TRBV7-2 to TRBJ1-2; D possibly corresponds to TRBD1 (5 bases). The CDR3 is made up of 13 amino acids. Germline CDR1 SGHTA, CDR2 FQGNSA. V was shortened by 2 bases and J by 6 bases, with 10 bases between the two germline ends. The CDR3 nucleotides are TGTGCCAGCAGCTTAAGGGGTATGGATGGCTACACCTTC. Its protein product is CASSLRGMDGYTF. Drawing the rest from reference TRBV7-2 and TRBJ1-2, the complete variable domain is GAGVSQSPSNKVTEKGKDVELRCDPISGHTALYWYRQSLGQGLEFLIYFQGNSAPDKSGLPSDRFSAERTGGSVSTLTIQRTQQEDSAVYLCASSLRGMDGYTFGSGTRLTVV.

DNA of the CDR3: TGTGCCAGCAGCTCTATAACAGTTAACACTGAAGCTTTCTTT. Residues: CASSSITVNTEAFF. This sequence joins TRBV5-6 and TRBJ1-1; D not resolved. The CDR3 has 14 residues. V lost 3 bases and J lost 2, with 11 bases in between. Germline V lookup: CDR1 SGHDT, CDR2 YYEEEE.

V usage is TRBV7-2 and J usage is TRBJ1-2; D not certain. This CDR3 is 14 amino acids long. V dropped 5 bases and J dropped 8 bases, with 18 bases sitting between them. Germline CDR1 SGHTA, CDR2 FQGNSA. CDR3 region: CASSPPGRGIGYTF. DNA for the CDR3: TGTGCCAGCAGCCCACCTGGACGGGGAATAGGCTACACCTTC.